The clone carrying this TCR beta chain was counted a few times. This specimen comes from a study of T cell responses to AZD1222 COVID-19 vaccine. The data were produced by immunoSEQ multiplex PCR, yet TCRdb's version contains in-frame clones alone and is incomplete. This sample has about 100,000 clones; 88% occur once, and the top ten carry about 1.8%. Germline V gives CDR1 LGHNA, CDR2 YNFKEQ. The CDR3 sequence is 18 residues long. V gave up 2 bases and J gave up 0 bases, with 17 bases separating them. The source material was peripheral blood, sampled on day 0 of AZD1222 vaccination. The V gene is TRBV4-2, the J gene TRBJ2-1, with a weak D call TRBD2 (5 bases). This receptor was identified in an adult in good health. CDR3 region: CASSQTSLLLFSYNEQFF. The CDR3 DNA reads TGTGCCAGCAGCCAAACTAGTTTACTTCTCTTCTCCTACAATGAGCAGTTCTTC.